Below are 30 T cell receptor beta chains sequenced from a single sample in a study of blood T cell repertoires in COVID-19. Some clones are missing from TCRdb's copy, which holds only in-frame ones; the method was immunoSEQ multiplex PCR. This table holds 90,000 to 130,000 clones, about 83% found once. The source material was peripheral blood. These receptors were obtained from a woman between 65 and 79 years old with acute or convalescent COVID-19.

V is TRBV5-1 and J is TRBJ1-6, with D possibly matching TRBD1 (6 bases). The CDR3 has 14 amino acids. Trimming removed 0 bases at V and 9 bases at J, with 10 bases between. From germline, CDR1 is SGHRS and CDR2 YFSETQ. In nucleotides, the CDR3 is TGCGCCAGCAGCTTGGAAGGGGGGGCTTCACCCCTCCACTTT. As protein: CASSLEGGASPLHF.

This chain links TRBV27 with TRBJ2-1, with TRBD2 matching over 14 bases. J was trimmed by 7 bases and V by 4 bases; bases with no gene match: 3. CDR1 MNHEY and CDR2 SMNVEV come from the germline V gene (reference sequence). The CDR3 extends over 15 amino acids. CDR3 sequence: CASSWGLAGANEQFF. CDR3 coding DNA: TGTGCCAGCAGTTGGGGACTAGCGGGGGCAAATGAGCAGTTCTTC.

CDR3 protein: CASSLGSGQGGNIQYF. In nucleotides, the CDR3 is TGTGCCAGCAGCTTAGGATCGGGACAGGGAGGGAACATTCAGTACTTC. The V and J genes are TRBV7-2 and TRBJ2-4, with 9 bases fitting TRBD1. Germline V gives CDR1 SGHTA, CDR2 FQGNSA. Trimming cost V 1 base and J 7 bases; bases outside gene matches: 8. The length of the CDR3 is 16 residues. Full variable domain (rest looked up from reference TRBV7-2 and TRBJ2-4): GAGVSQSPSNKVTEKGKDVELRCDPISGHTALYWYRQSLGQGLEFLIYFQGNSAPDKSGLPSDRFSAERTGGSVSTLTIQRTQQEDSAVYLCASSLGSGQGGNIQYFGAGTRLSVL.

The rearrangement joins TRBV7-9 to TRBJ1-2; D gene uncertain. The CDR3 loop spans 14 amino acids. V lost 0 bases and J lost 4, with 9 bases in between. Germline CDR1 and CDR2: SEHNR and FQNEAQ (reference sequence). The CDR3 sequence is CASSLAGRSYGYTF. The CDR3, as DNA: TGTGCCAGCAGCTTAGCGGGGAGGTCCTATGGCTACACCTTC.

As DNA, the CDR3 is TGTGCCAGCAACCGACAGGGGACTGGAAACACCATATATTTT. Amino acid sequence: CASNRQGTGNTIYF. V gene TRBV13 combines with J gene TRBJ1-3, with TRBD1 matching 8 bases. The germline gives CDR1 PRHDT, CDR2 FYEKMQ (reference sequence). The V gene end was trimmed by 7 bases and the J gene end by 2 bases; junction bases not matched to a gene: 4. The length of the CDR3 is 14 residues.

The chain has TRBV5-1 and TRBJ2-7; TRBD2 matches at 8 bases. This CDR3 has 21 amino acids. Trimming cost V 4 bases and J 6 bases; bases outside gene matches: 30. The germline CDR1 and CDR2 sequences are SGHRS and YFSETQ. Here the CDR3 reads CASSPASLSAGARYFPGEQYF. Here the CDR3 DNA reads TGCGCCAGCAGCCCCGCATCACTCTCAGCGGGAGCCAGATACTTCCCCGGCGAGCAGTACTTC. The full variable domain, in which reference TRBV5-1 and TRBJ2-7 provide the parts outside the CDR3, is KAGVTQTPRYLIKTRGQQVTLSCSPISGHRSVSWYQQTPGQGLQFLFEYFSETQRNKGNFPGRFSGRQFSNSRSEMNVSTLELGDSALYLCASSPASLSAGARYFPGEQYFGPGTRLTVT.

The V and J genes are TRBV6-5 and TRBJ1-2; TRBD1 matches at 7 bases. CDR3 length equals 16 residues. CDR1 is MNHEY, CDR2 SVGAGI, per germline. The junction had 14 bases not matched to a gene; V was cut back by 2 bases and J by 8 bases. CDR3 in amino acids: CASSYDNSIGGEGYTF. CDR3 DNA sequence: TGTGCCAGCAGTTACGACAACTCCATAGGGGGCGAGGGCTACACCTTC.

The V gene is TRBV20-1, the J gene TRBJ1-5; 11 nucleotides match TRBD1. The trim removed 3 bases at V and 1 base at J, leaving 5 bases unmatched. Per germline, CDR1 DFQATT and CDR2 SNEGSKA (reference sequence). This CDR3 comprises 16 residues. CDR3 residues: CSASGQGARSNQPQHF. CDR3 in DNA: TGCAGTGCTAGTGGACAGGGGGCGCGGAGCAATCAGCCCCAGCATTTT.

The chain carries TRBV5-4 and TRBJ1-3, with a tentative D call TRBD1 (6 bases). The germline V gene has CDR1 SGHNT and CDR2 YYREEE (reference sequence). This CDR3 is 15 amino acids long. The V and J ends lost 2 bases and 3 bases respectively, with 12 bases between them. The CDR3 DNA reads TGTGCCAGCAGCTTCCATACAGGGTATGGAAACACCATATATTTT. This sequence encodes CASSFHTGYGNTIYF.

The chain links TRBV6-5 to TRBJ2-1; D may be TRBD1 (5 bases). The V gene's germline CDR1 is MNHEY and CDR2 SVGAGI. The CDR3 is made up of 15 amino acids. The ends were cut back, 2 bases at V and 7 bases at J, with 15 bases in the middle. The CDR3 region is CASSYNPRAGNEQFF. CDR3 sequence (DNA): TGTGCCAGCAGTTACAACCCCAGGGCCGGGAATGAGCAGTTCTTC.

This clone has only a few counts. J is TRBJ2-1 and V is TRBV28, with D possibly TRBD2 on 6 matching bases. CDR3 length: 17 residues. Germline assignment: CDR1 MDHEN and CDR2 SYDVKM. Trimming took 7 bases from V and 5 from J, leaving 24 bases between them. Here the CDR3 reads CASTATWGKRADNEQFF. DNA for the CDR3: TGTGCCAGCACCGCCACCTGGGGGAAGCGGGCTGACAATGAGCAGTTCTTC.

The genes are TRBV7-8 and TRBJ2-3; 11 bases are shared with TRBD1. J lost 0 bases, V lost 2 bases, and 7 bases had no gene match. The germline V gene has CDR1 SGHVS and CDR2 FQNEAQ. The CDR3 totals 18 residues. CDR3 sequence reads: CASSLRDRGGTSTDTQYF. CDR3 DNA: TGTGCCAGCAGCTTAAGGGACAGGGGGGGGACTAGCACAGATACGCAGTATTTT. The entire variable domain, with the rest obtained from reference TRBV7-8 and TRBJ2-3, is as follows: GAGVSQSPRYKVAKRGQDVALRCDPISGHVSLFWYQQALGQGPEFLTYFQNEAQLDKSGLPSDRFFAERPEGSVSTLKIQRTQQEDSAVYLCASSLRDRGGTSTDTQYFGPGTRLTVL.

In its sample, this clone was seen a few times. This chain joins TRBV25-1 and TRBJ1-4, with 11 nucleotides matching TRBD1. V lost 3 bases, J lost 0 bases, and 6 bases stayed unmatched. There are 18 residues in the CDR3. CDR1 MGHDK and CDR2 SYGVNS come from the germline V gene. CDR3 sequence reads: CASSDGGQGGPTNEKLFF. CDR3 DNA sequence: TGTGCCAGCAGTGATGGGGGACAGGGGGGTCCAACTAATGAAAAACTGTTTTTT.

The chain combines TRBV6-5 with TRBJ2-1; 7 positions agree with TRBD1. The junction had 12 bases not matched to a gene; V was cut back by 0 bases and J by 16 bases. CDR1 MNHEY and CDR2 SVGAGI come from the germline V gene. The CDR3 contains 14 residues. CDR3 protein: CASSYSAATGWDFF. CDR3 bases: TGTGCCAGCAGTTACTCGGCAGCGACAGGGTGGGACTTCTTC.

V is TRBV5-6 and J is TRBJ2-2, with D unclear. The CDR3 runs 15 residues. CDR1 is SGHDT, CDR2 YYEEEE, per germline. The V and J ends lost 1 base and 0 bases respectively, with 7 bases between them. This CDR3 is CASSLWSANTGELFF. In DNA, the CDR3 is TGTGCCAGCAGCTTGTGGTCAGCGAACACCGGGGAGCTGTTTTTT.

This chain joins TRBV6-6 and TRBJ2-7, with 13 bases that match TRBD2. The CDR3 is 15 residues long. The germline CDR1 and CDR2 sequences are MNHNY and SVGAGI (reference sequence). Here the CDR3 reads CASSRTSGGAYAQYV. The DNA of the CDR3 is TGTGCCAGCAGCCGCACTAGCGGGGGGGCCTACGCGCAGTACGTC.

The chain joins TRBV27 to TRBJ1-3; 10 nucleotides match TRBD1. The germline V gene has CDR1 MNHEY and CDR2 SMNVEV (reference sequence). V lost 4 bases and J lost 0; bases outside the gene matches: 6. This CDR3 is built from 17 residues. Written as DNA, the CDR3 is TGTGCCAGCAGTTCCCGACAGGGGGCCCTCTCTGGAAACACCATATATTTT. Translating gives CASSSRQGALSGNTIYF.

V gene TRBV27 combines with J gene TRBJ2-7; TRBD1 agrees at 10 bases. The CDR3 contains 14 residues. After removal of 5 bases from V and 6 bases from J, the junction contained 7 bases not matched to a gene. Germline CDR1 is MNHEY and CDR2 is SMNVEV (reference sequence). Here the CDR3 reads CASSTSRTGGEQYF. In DNA form, the CDR3 reads TGTGCCAGCAGTACCTCCCGGACAGGGGGCGAGCAGTACTTC.

The rearrangement uses TRBV13 and TRBJ2-7, with a possible D match to TRBD2 (6 bases). Germline-derived CDR1 and CDR2 are PRHDT and FYEKMQ (reference sequence). Deletions cut 5 bases from V and 2 bases from J, with 16 bases between. This CDR3 contains 15 residues. The CDR3 coding sequence is TGTGCCAGCAGCCCGTCTCCGGGACTTCCCTACGAGCAGTACTTC. Its translation is CASSPSPGLPYEQYF.

The chain links TRBV9 to TRBJ2-5; TRBD2 matches 10 bases. The CDR3 is made up of 14 amino acids. Unmatched junction bases numbered 0, after V lost 0 bases and J lost 4 bases. Germline CDR1 is SGDLS and CDR2 is YYNGEE. CDR3 coding DNA: TGTGCCAGCAGCGTAGTAGCGGGAGGAGAGACCCAGTACTTC. Translated, it gives CASSVVAGGETQYF. Based on the CDR3 plus reference TRBV9 and TRBJ2-5, the full variable domain is DSGVTQTPKHLITATGQRVTLRCSPRSGDLSVYWYQQSLDQGLQFLIQYYNGEERAKGNILERFSAQQFPDLHSELNLSSLELGDSALYFCASSVVAGGETQYFGPGTRLLVL.

This chain uses TRBV6-6 with TRBJ1-4; D perhaps matches TRBD1 (6 bases). The CDR3 has 15 amino acids. Germline CDR1 reads MNHNY; CDR2 reads SVGAGI (reference sequence). The V end was cut by 7 bases, the J end by 6 bases, with 18 bases between. In DNA, the CDR3 is TGTGCCAGCACCCCCGTGGGGGCTGGCGATGAAAAACTGTTTTTT. This encodes CASTPVGAGDEKLFF.

This clone has only one observation. This chain joins TRBV6-5 and TRBJ2-7; 13 nucleotides match TRBD2. The CDR3 runs 15 residues. Trimming took 5 bases from V and 1 from J; bases not matched to a gene: 2. Looked up from germline, CDR1 is MNHEY and CDR2 is SVGAGI. The CDR3 is CASSRLAGGSYEQYV. Written as DNA, the CDR3 is TGTGCCAGCAGTAGACTAGCGGGGGGTTCCTACGAGCAGTACGTC.

This clone has just a few counts. The same CDR3 can be traced to other DNA sequences in this sample. V gene TRBV11-2 combines with J gene TRBJ1-6, with D hard to call. The length of the CDR3 is 13 residues. V was trimmed by 1 base and J by 10 bases, leaving 8 bases between them. The germline V gene encodes CDR1 SGHAT and CDR2 FQNNGV. Written as DNA, the CDR3 is TGTGCCAGCAGCTTAGTTTCCTACTCACCCCTCCACTTT. Amino acids: CASSLVSYSPLHF.

The chain has TRBV2 and TRBJ2-2; a possible D gene is TRBD2 (5 bases). This CDR3 is built from 12 residues. Germline CDR1 and CDR2: SNHLY and FYNNEI. V was cut by 8 bases and J by 6 bases, with 10 bases left in between. CDR3 residues: CASGGSAGELFF. The DNA of the CDR3 is TGTGCCAGCGGAGGTTCTGCCGGGGAGCTGTTTTTT.

The rearrangement uses TRBV1 and TRBJ1-5; the table's TRBD1 call for D was not verified on the DNA. TRBV1 is recorded as a pseudogene. CDR3 length: 16 residues. The CDR3 DNA is TGCACCAGCAGCCACGAGGACAGGGAGGACAATCAGCCCCAGCATTTT. Its translation is CTSSHEDREDNQPQHF.

J is TRBJ2-5 and V is TRBV28, with D tentatively TRBD2 (6 bases). V lost 6 bases to trimming and J lost 5 bases, with 19 bases between them. The CDR3 has 15 residues. CDR1 MDHEN and CDR2 SYDVKM come from the germline V gene. The chain's CDR3 is CASSIIFGGRETQYF. Here the CDR3 DNA reads TGTGCCAGCAGCATCATATTCGGGGGTCGCGAGACCCAGTACTTC.

This clone was seen a handful of times. The chain uses TRBV6-5 and TRBJ1-5; a weak D match, TRBD1 (5 bases). V lost 6 bases and J 2 bases, leaving 11 bases between the germline ends. This CDR3 comprises 14 residues. Germline CDR1 is MNHEY and CDR2 is SVGAGI. The CDR3, as DNA: TGTGCCAGCAGGGGCGGGGGTGGCAATCAGCCCCAGCATTTT. As protein: CASRGGGGNQPQHF.

The chain carries TRBV4-2 and TRBJ1-5; 7 positions agree with TRBD1. The CDR3 runs 16 residues. V was pared by 1 base and J by 0 bases, with 3 bases of the junction left unmatched. Germline CDR1 is LGHNA and CDR2 is YNFKEQ. The CDR3 loop is CASSQGGQPSNQPQHF. For the CDR3, the DNA is TGTGCCAGCAGCCAAGGGGGACAGCCTAGCAATCAGCCCCAGCATTTT.

This rearrangement joins TRBV19 to TRBJ1-5, with D possibly matching TRBD1 (6 bases). Trimming pared 6 bases from V and 7 bases from J, leaving 10 bases between. This CDR3 spans 12 amino acids. Germline CDR1 LNHDA, CDR2 SQIVND (reference sequence). The CDR3 DNA is TGTGCCAGTAGCAGGGGCGGCCAGCCCCAGCATTTT. Protein product: CASSRGGQPQHF. The whole variable domain, filled in from reference TRBV19 and TRBJ1-5, reads DGGITQSPKYLFRKEGQNVTLSCEQNLNHDAMYWYRQDPGQGLRLIYYSQIVNDFQKGDIAEGYSVSREKKESFPLTVTSAQKNPTAFYLCASSRGGQPQHFGDGTRLSIL.

The chain is built from TRBV4-3 and TRBJ2-7; D is ambiguous. Germline CDR1 LGHNA, CDR2 YSLEER. The CDR3 is 13 amino acids. Trimming cost V 3 bases and J 2 bases, with 8 bases left between them. CDR3 amino acids: CASSHPRAYEQYV. As DNA, the CDR3 is TGCGCCAGCAGCCACCCCCGGGCCTACGAGCAGTACGTC.